This TCR beta chain comes out of a study of vaccination and CD4 T cells after COVID-19 (dated by TCRdb to between 2020 and 2023). With regard to the full study: Convalescent patients had a positive SARS-CoV-2 result on nasal swab PCR, and of these patients, nine had mild disease and one had severe disease. The convalescent cohort included six males and four females, with two Hispanic individuals, seven Caucasians, two Asians and one multiracial person. Participants got two doses of the Pfizer-BioNTech BNT162b2 vaccine (n=8) or two doses of the Moderna mRNA-1273 vaccine (n=2). Post-COVID blood samples from convalescent patients were collected a median of around 100 days after diagnosis, with a range of 35 to 161 days. Post-vaccine blood samples were obtained a median of around 67 days after the second vaccine dose, with a range of roughly 13 to 250 days. Culture stimuli were overlapping spike peptide pools from SARS-CoV-2 and from the common cold coronaviruses HCoV-NL63, HCoV-OC43 and HCoV-229E. Control cultures received a CEFX viral epitope pool as the positive control, an HIV-1 Nef peptide pool as the negative control, or no peptide. The spike-specific CD4+ TCR repertoire was compared before and after mRNA vaccination in approximately 9 COVID-19 convalescent patients and several infection-naive healthy vaccine recipients. The full study reports these points: Among convalescent patients, a median about 86% of the SARS-CoV-2-reactive clones seen after vaccination appeared only after vaccination, which suggests priming specific to the vaccine. Of the vaccine-specific clones in convalescent patients, 304 of 307, or nearly all, reacted only to SARS-CoV-2 spike and did not cross-react with common cold coronaviruses. Relatively few convalescent patients were included in the study, and early timepoints after natural infection were not analyzed. An increase in the median number of SARS-CoV-2-reactive clonotypes from 21 after infection to about 39 after vaccination was observed, but the change was not found to be significant.

This clonotype came up a few times. It lacks a known antigen. No base qualities exist here, and no much larger clone lies one base off it. V loses 1 base, J loses 3 bases, and the germline ends lie 7 bases apart. The CDR3 numbers 13 residues from cysteine through phenylalanine. The sequence is cut down to CDR3 DNA, 39 bases in frame from base 1. Looking up the germline V gene yields CDR1 SGHTS and CDR2 YDEGEE. Libraries were made using PCR. At the Johns Hopkins FTIC core, DNA from the cultured CD4+ T cells underwent TCR sequencing with the Oncomine TCR Beta short-read assay. Genomic DNA was extracted from the cultured CD4+ T cells with the QIAamp micro DNA kit. Oncomine TCR Beta libraries from cultured CD4+ T cells were pooled with unique dual indexes and sequenced on an Illumina iSeq 100. As for the original processing: Non-productive sequences were removed, and CDR3s not starting with C, not ending with F or W, or shorter than 7 amino acids were discarded. Antigen-specific clonotypes were identified with the MANAFEST web application by comparing peptide-stimulated wells with reference and other culture wells. Positive clones required FDR below 0.05, an odds ratio above 5, and productive frequency above 0.1% in at least two of three replicate wells. A clonotype counted as cross-reactive if it showed significant expansion both in the SARS-CoV-2 spike wells and in at least one common cold coronavirus spike condition. CDR3 homology was assessed with Levenshtein distances (stringdist) and unrooted phylogenetic trees (ape) in R version 3.6.1. TCRdb reworked the public reads: Q25 trimming with fastp, MiXCR clone assembly, productive beta chains retained. Under each unique CDR3 protein, matching rows form one entry showing the most common genes and DNA. These V and J calls derive from TCRdb rather than the authors' analysis. The sample table shows roughly 14,000 distinct CDR3 sequences, and about 55% are seen once. Roughly 9% of the sample is in the top ten clones.

Taken with the paper, the label for treatment or condition translates to: roughly 11-day PBMC culture with coronavirus spike peptide pools or control peptides (ViraFEST assay). The ViraFEST assay was used in the study, in which antigen-specific T cells were expanded with peptide pools and expanded clonotypes were subsequently identified by TCR sequencing. The positive SARS-CoV-2 PCR tests of the convalescent patients were dated from March to December 2020, before the Alpha, Beta and Delta variants emerged in the United States. Each well held 2 million to 2.5 million PBMCs cultured with roughly 9.2 ug/ml peptide pools in IMDM containing around 5.5% human AB serum and approximately 10 IU/ml IL-2. Half of the culture medium was replaced with fresh IL-2-containing medium on days 3 and 7. Once the cells had been in culture for 9 to 10 days, the EasySep CD4+ T cell isolation kit was used to isolate CD4+ T cells by negative selection. Ficoll-Paque Plus gradient centrifugation was used to isolate PBMCs from whole blood, and the isolated PBMCs were then either used fresh or cryopreserved at -140C. Each culture condition was generally run in triplicate wells.

The chain employs TRBV5-8 and TRBJ1-2, with an unclear D gene assignment. Sequences were obtained from CD4+ T cells from blood, cultured in vitro. This receptor was obtained from a human donor who had recovered from COVID-19. Read as DNA, the sequence is TGTGCCAGCAGCTTGTACCGGGACTATGGCTACACCTTC. The translation is CASSLYRDYGYTF.